The clone carrying this T cell receptor (beta chain) was counted between two and nine times. Its antigen is not identified. Expressed TCRB transcripts got sequenced, as all isolated RNA was reverse transcribed. Some 3.6 million reads on average were seen across naive, central memory and regulatory T cell samples. The assay was immunoSEQ multiplex PCR, and TCRdb's table has in-frame clones only and misses some. Found here are fewer than 350,000 clones, about 15% of them singletons; the top ten hold roughly 0.015%. This sample is drawn from a study of beta chain features in type 1 diabetes. All sorted populations exceeded 95% purity. Notes on the study in general: Patients with Type 1 diabetes showed moderately but significantly shorter TCRB CDR3s in all four CD4+ subsets. The question left open here concerned HLA type influencing TCRB rearrangement.

Per the germline V gene, CDR1 is SGHTA and CDR2 is FQGNSA. The germline V and J ends were trimmed by 7 bases and 0 bases, with 13 bases remaining between them. The CDR3 totals 15 residues. The chain joins TRBV7-2 to TRBJ1-3; D is unclear. The sequence was collected from a man between 18 and 29 years old with type 1 diabetes. Sequenced: naive CD4+ T cells from blood. The CDR3 DNA is TGTGCCAGCATTGTTGACGGGTTCTCTGGAAACACCATATATTTT. It codes for CASIVDGFSGNTIYF.